Below, 32 T cell receptor beta chains from the same sample are listed, as sequenced in a study of cytomegalovirus exposure and HLA in healthy donors. The PCR had 60 Vbeta and 13 Jbeta primers. Libraries were prepared by immunoSEQ multiplex PCR; TCRdb keeps only in-frame clonotypes and omits some of them. There are roughly 100,000 clones in the sample; approximately 80% occur only once, and about 5.7% lies in the top ten. The sample taken for sequencing was PBMCs. These receptors were taken from a woman aged 18-30 years in good health and CMV-seropositive.

The V and J genes are TRBV25-1 and TRBJ2-4; possible D gene TRBD2, 6 bases. The V gene's germline CDR1 is MGHDK and CDR2 SYGVNS. The germline V and J ends were trimmed by 8 bases and 1 base, with 24 bases remaining between them. This CDR3 has 18 amino acids. In DNA form, the CDR3 reads TGTGCCAGCGAAACTCCGGACCCGGGAGTGGGGGCCAAAAACATTCAGTACTTC. This encodes CASETPDPGVGAKNIQYF. Filled out from reference TRBV25-1 and TRBJ2-4, the complete variable domain reads EADIYQTPRYLVIGTGKKITLECSQTMGHDKMYWYQQDPGMELHLIHYSYGVNSTEKGDLSSESTVSRIRTEHFPLTLESARPSHTSQYLCASETPDPGVGAKNIQYFGAGTRLSVL.

The genes are TRBV7-2 and TRBJ1-5; 7 bases are shared with TRBD1. The CDR3 sequence is 15 residues long. Trimming cost V 5 bases and J 0 bases; bases outside gene matches: 4. The germline CDR1 and CDR2 sequences are SGHTA and FQGNSA. CDR3 residues: CASSPDRVSNQPQHF. In DNA form, the CDR3 reads TGTGCCAGCAGCCCCGACAGGGTTAGCAATCAGCCCCAGCATTTT. Full variable domain (outside the CDR3, taken from reference TRBV7-2 and TRBJ1-5): GAGVSQSPSNKVTEKGKDVELRCDPISGHTALYWYRQSLGQGLEFLIYFQGNSAPDKSGLPSDRFSAERTGGSVSTLTIQRTQQEDSAVYLCASSPDRVSNQPQHFGDGTRLSIL.

To note about this clone: Germline is not matched at one junction end, which may reflect a read error. The chain couples TRBV7-2 to TRBJ2-7; TRBD2 matches at 9 bases. The CDR3 sequence is 13 residues long. The germline V gene has CDR1 SGHTA and CDR2 FQGNSA. CDR3 region: CASSSGPGLAVHF. CDR3 DNA sequence: TGTGCCAGCAGCTCTGGCCCGGGACTAGCAGTGCACTTC.

This clone was found a few times. The V and J genes are TRBV7-9 and TRBJ2-5; 13 nucleotides align to TRBD2. The CDR3 covers 17 residues. The V gene's germline CDR1 is SEHNR and CDR2 FQNEAQ (reference sequence). The V gene end was trimmed by 5 bases and the J gene end by 2 bases; junction bases not matched to a gene: 8. The CDR3, as DNA: TGTGCCAGCAGCACCCCGAGGACTAGCGGGAGACAAGAGACCCAGTACTTC. Translated: CASSTPRTSGRQETQYF.

This rearrangement joins TRBV28 to TRBJ1-1; D is unresolved. CDR1 is MDHEN and CDR2 is SYDVKM in the germline V gene. The CDR3 totals 11 residues. The V end was cut by 6 bases, the J end by 12 bases, with 14 bases between. This CDR3 is CASSSRLDPFF. The CDR3 bases are TGTGCCAGCAGCTCCCGATTAGATCCTTTCTTT.

The V call is TRBV5-1, the J call TRBJ2-5; D unclear. V lost 6 bases to trimming and J lost 1 base, with 7 bases between them. There are 12 residues in the CDR3. The germline V gene encodes CDR1 SGHRS and CDR2 YFSETQ. Here the CDR3 reads CASTGGQETQYF. The CDR3, as DNA: TGCGCCAGCACAGGTGGCCAAGAGACCCAGTACTTC.

The table lists this clone with a few counts. This chain joins TRBV4-1 and TRBJ2-5; 10 bases match TRBD1. Germline lookup yields CDR1 MGHRA and CDR2 YSYEKL. The trim removed 2 bases at V and 5 bases at J, leaving 5 bases unmatched. The CDR3 covers 15 residues. The CDR3 loop is CASSQLGTGVETQYF. CDR3 bases: TGCGCCAGCAGCCAACTCGGGACAGGGGTGGAGACCCAGTACTTC.

This clone was observed once. The V and J genes are TRBV6-6 and TRBJ2-1; 9 nucleotides agree with TRBD2. Trimming removed 6 bases from V and 4 bases from J; junction bases left unmatched: 7. The CDR3 loop spans 15 amino acids. Germline V gives CDR1 MNHNY, CDR2 SVGAGI (reference sequence). The CDR3 nucleotides are TGTGCCAGCAGCAGCGCTAGCGGGATTTACAATGAGCAGTTCTTC. Encoded protein: CASSSASGIYNEQFF.

The genes are TRBV19 and TRBJ2-5; D call uncertain. Trimming pared 4 bases from V and 3 bases from J, leaving 3 bases between. Germline V gives CDR1 LNHDA, CDR2 SQIVND (reference sequence). The CDR3 has 11 amino acids. CDR3 nucleotide sequence: TGTGCCAGTAGTACCGAAGAGACCCAGTACTTC. This translates into CASSTEETQYF. Variable domain in full (rest from reference TRBV19 and TRBJ2-5): DGGITQSPKYLFRKEGQNVTLSCEQNLNHDAMYWYRQDPGQGLRLIYYSQIVNDFQKGDIAEGYSVSREKKESFPLTVTSAQKNPTAFYLCASSTEETQYFGPGTRLLVL.

The rearrangement links TRBV6-4 to TRBJ2-3; D call uncertain. The V gene's germline CDR1 is MRHNA and CDR2 SNTAGT. CDR3 size: 12 residues. V shed 2 bases and J shed 6 bases, with 6 bases lying between them. The CDR3 spells CASSDGSDTQYF. Written as DNA, the CDR3 is TGTGCCAGCAGTGACGGCTCTGATACGCAGTATTTT.

About this clone: The same CDR3 also results from other DNA sequences found in this sample. The chain links TRBV28 to TRBJ2-3; tentatively, D is TRBD2 (6 bases). CDR3 length: 15 residues. The V gene's germline CDR1 is MDHEN and CDR2 SYDVKM. Trimming removed 5 bases at V and 3 bases at J, with 15 bases between. The CDR3 spells CASSPPSGLTDTQYF. In DNA form, the CDR3 reads TGTGCCAGCAGTCCTCCCTCGGGACTTACAGATACGCAGTATTTT.

The V call is TRBV6-5, the J call TRBJ1-5; D perhaps matches TRBD1 (5 bases). CDR1 MNHEY and CDR2 SVGAGI come from the germline V gene. V was pared by 5 bases and J by 8 bases, with 16 bases between. The CDR3 length is 14 residues. DNA of the CDR3: TGTGCCAGCAGTGAAGGTGGGCAGGGCAAGCCCCAGCATTTT. Translating it yields CASSEGGQGKPQHF.

This clone was seen more than once but under ten times. V usage is TRBV6-5 and J usage is TRBJ2-3; no reliable D call. Trimming removed 5 bases from V and 4 bases from J, with 13 bases in between. CDR3 length: 14 residues. Looked up from germline, CDR1 is MNHEY and CDR2 is SVGAGI. CDR3 nucleotide sequence: TGTGCCAGCAGTATCCAGAACGTCCCAGATACGCAGTATTTT. Its protein product is CASSIQNVPDTQYF.

The chain carries TRBV30 and TRBJ2-7; no clear D. Germline V lookup: CDR1 GTSNPN, CDR2 SVGIG (reference sequence). CDR3 length: 11 amino acids. Trimming removed 3 bases at V and 6 bases at J, with 9 bases between. CDR3 nucleotide sequence: TGTGCCTGGAGCGTTATCGGCGAGCAGTACTTC. As protein: CAWSVIGEQYF.

The V and J genes are TRBV4-1 and TRBJ2-7; 13 nucleotides line up with TRBD2. The junction had 4 bases not matched to a gene; V was cut back by 1 base and J by 1 base. The germline V gene has CDR1 MGHRA and CDR2 YSYEKL. The CDR3 runs 17 residues. CDR3 in DNA: TGCGCCAGCAGCCAAGGTGGGACTAGCGGGATGTCCTACGAGCAGTACTTC. Residues: CASSQGGTSGMSYEQYF.

This clone came up a few times. This sequence joins TRBV30 and TRBJ1-1; possible D gene TRBD1, 6 bases. Trimming shortened V by 5 bases and J by 1 base, and 17 bases separated the two germline ends. This CDR3 contains 15 residues. Germline assignment: CDR1 GTSNPN and CDR2 SVGIG (reference sequence). The CDR3 DNA reads as TGTGCCTGGGAGGGGGACGTAGACTGGAACACTGAAGCTTTCTTT. This translates into CAWEGDVDWNTEAFF.

The chain uses TRBV25-1 and TRBJ2-3, with 7 positions matching TRBD2. The J segment lost 6 bases and the V segment lost 4 bases, leaving 1 base of the junction unmatched. The CDR3 is 12 residues long. Germline-derived CDR1 and CDR2 are MGHDK and SYGVNS. The CDR3 nucleotides are TGTGCCAGCAGTGTCGGGGGGGATACGCAGTATTTT. Amino acid sequence: CASSVGGDTQYF.

This clone has a single count. This rearrangement joins TRBV29-1 to TRBJ2-1, with 7 bases aligning to TRBD1. CDR3 length: 11 amino acids. The germline gives CDR1 SQVTM, CDR2 ANQGSEA. Germline trimming cut 5 bases from V and 8 bases from J; bases unmatched to any gene: 3. The CDR3 spells CSVTGVYEQFF. CDR3 bases: TGCAGCGTTACAGGGGTCTATGAGCAGTTCTTC.

The J gene is TRBJ2-3, the V gene TRBV5-1, with no clear D. Trimming stripped 4 bases from V and 2 bases from J, with 8 bases between. Germline V gene lookup returns CDR1 SGHRS and CDR2 YFSETQ. There are 13 residues in the CDR3. The CDR3 coding sequence is TGCGCCAGCAGCAACTACTACACAGATACGCAGTATTTT. This translates into CASSNYYTDTQYF.

The count of this clone is one. The rearrangement joins TRBV29-1 to TRBJ1-3; no definite D call. Germline CDR1 and CDR2: SQVTM and ANQGSEA. Trimming removed 1 base at V and 2 bases at J, with 6 bases between. This CDR3 is built from 13 residues. CDR3 region: CSVEGGAGNTIYF. In DNA, the CDR3 is TGCAGCGTTGAAGGCGGTGCTGGAAACACCATATATTTT.

This clone came up a few times. V is TRBV7-9 and J is TRBJ2-6; no reliable D call. V dropped 1 base and J dropped 2 bases, with 6 bases sitting between them. The germline CDR1 and CDR2 sequences are SEHNR and FQNEAQ (reference sequence). This CDR3 comprises 15 residues. CDR3 nucleotides: TGTGCCAGCAGCTTAGTCCCTACTGGGGCCAACGTCCTGACTTTC. This sequence encodes CASSLVPTGANVLTF.

Only a few counts were recorded for this clone. The chain couples TRBV9 to TRBJ1-2; D perhaps matches TRBD1 (5 bases). Germline values: CDR1 SGDLS, CDR2 YYNGEE. V was clipped by 0 bases and J by 7 bases, with 13 bases between them. The CDR3 extends over 14 amino acids. CDR3 sequence: CASSVGRAGSGYTF. The CDR3 nucleotides are TGTGCCAGCAGCGTAGGCAGGGCTGGGTCTGGCTACACCTTC.

The rearrangement joins TRBV27 to TRBJ1-4, with 9 bases aligning to TRBD1. Germline V gene lookup returns CDR1 MNHEY and CDR2 SMNVEV (reference sequence). Germline trimming cut 5 bases from V and 5 bases from J; bases unmatched to any gene: 3. This CDR3 has 14 amino acids. CDR3 in amino acids: CASSQTGGNEKLFF. The CDR3 bases are TGTGCCAGCAGTCAGACAGGGGGAAATGAAAAACTGTTTTTT. The full variable domain, its missing parts supplied by reference TRBV27 and TRBJ1-4, is EAQVTQNPRYLITVTGKKLTVTCSQNMNHEYMSWYRQDPGLGLRQIYYSMNVEVTDKGDVPEGYKVSRKEKRNFPLILESPSPNQTSLYFCASSQTGGNEKLFFGSGTQLSVL.

The rearrangement joins TRBV6-5 to TRBJ1-6; TRBD1 matches at 9 bases. V was clipped by 1 base and J by 9 bases; unmatched bases: 4. The CDR3 covers 15 residues. In germline, CDR1 is MNHEY, CDR2 SVGAGI. CDR3 residues: CASSYLGQGSSPLHF. CDR3 sequence (DNA): TGTGCCAGCAGTTACTTGGGACAGGGTAGTTCACCCCTCCACTTT.

This chain joins TRBV30 and TRBJ1-6; D ambiguous. V lost 1 base and J 0 bases, leaving 10 bases between the germline ends. The CDR3 has 16 amino acids. CDR1 and CDR2 (germline): GTSNPN, SVGIG (reference sequence). The DNA for the CDR3 is TGTGCCTGGAGTGGAGCCCTCGCCTCCTATAATTCACCCCTCCACTTT. Translating gives CAWSGALASYNSPLHF.

The V and J genes are TRBV11-3 and TRBJ1-2; D ambiguous. Trimming removed 1 base from V and 2 bases from J, with 5 bases in between. Germline CDR1 and CDR2: SGHNT and YENEEA. This CDR3 contains 13 residues. CDR3 protein: CASSLGGNYGYTF. DNA of the CDR3: TGTGCCAGCAGCTTAGGAGGGAACTATGGCTACACCTTC.

The chain is built from TRBV4-1 and TRBJ2-1, with TRBD2 identical over 8 bases. CDR1 and CDR2 (germline): MGHRA, YSYEKL. V lost 6 bases, J lost 3 bases, and 7 bases stayed unmatched. The CDR3 sequence is 15 residues long. For the CDR3, the DNA is TGCGCCAGCAGTCTTGCCGGGACTAGCTACAATGAGCAGTTCTTC. Translated: CASSLAGTSYNEQFF.

The J gene is TRBJ1-2, the V gene TRBV7-2; 7 bases align to TRBD1. The ends lost 5 bases at V and 4 bases at J; junction bases unmatched: 4. The V gene's germline CDR1 is SGHTA and CDR2 FQGNSA. The CDR3 runs to 13 residues. The CDR3 reads CASSNDRVYGYTF. Here the CDR3 DNA reads TGTGCCAGCAGCAACGACAGGGTCTATGGCTACACCTTC.

J is TRBJ1-6 and V is TRBV28; D might be TRBD1 (5 bases). The CDR3 contains 18 residues. Per germline, CDR1 MDHEN and CDR2 SYDVKM. V was pared by 3 bases and J by 0 bases, with 15 bases between. DNA for the CDR3: TGTGCCAGCAGTTTGACCCATGGGGCCGGCTCCTATAATTCACCCCTCCACTTT. This gives the protein CASSLTHGAGSYNSPLHF.

The chain employs TRBV28 and TRBJ1-1; tentative D call: TRBD1 (5 bases). V was cut by 6 bases and J by 4 bases, with 6 bases left in between. Germline CDR1 MDHEN, CDR2 SYDVKM. The length of the CDR3 is 11 residues. CDR3: CASSRATEAFF. CDR3 nucleotides: TGTGCCAGCAGCAGGGCCACTGAAGCTTTCTTT.

This clone occurred a few times. The J gene is TRBJ2-3, the V gene TRBV5-1; 7 bases match TRBD1. V lost 2 bases, J lost 4 bases, and 7 bases stayed unmatched. The V gene's germline CDR1 is SGHRS and CDR2 YFSETQ. The CDR3 consists of 15 residues. CDR3 bases: TGCGCCAGCAGCTTTAGAGGTCAGGGGGCAGATACGCAGTATTTT. As protein: CASSFRGQGADTQYF.

This clone appeared a single time. CDR3 nucleotides: TGTGCCAGCAGGGGCGGGTCTTTCTATGGCTACACCTTC. Residues: CASRGGSFYGYTF. The chain recombines TRBV27 with TRBJ1-2, with D uncertain. The germline V and J ends were trimmed by 6 bases and 4 bases, with 12 bases remaining between them. The germline V gene has CDR1 MNHEY and CDR2 SMNVEV (reference sequence). The CDR3 consists of 13 residues.